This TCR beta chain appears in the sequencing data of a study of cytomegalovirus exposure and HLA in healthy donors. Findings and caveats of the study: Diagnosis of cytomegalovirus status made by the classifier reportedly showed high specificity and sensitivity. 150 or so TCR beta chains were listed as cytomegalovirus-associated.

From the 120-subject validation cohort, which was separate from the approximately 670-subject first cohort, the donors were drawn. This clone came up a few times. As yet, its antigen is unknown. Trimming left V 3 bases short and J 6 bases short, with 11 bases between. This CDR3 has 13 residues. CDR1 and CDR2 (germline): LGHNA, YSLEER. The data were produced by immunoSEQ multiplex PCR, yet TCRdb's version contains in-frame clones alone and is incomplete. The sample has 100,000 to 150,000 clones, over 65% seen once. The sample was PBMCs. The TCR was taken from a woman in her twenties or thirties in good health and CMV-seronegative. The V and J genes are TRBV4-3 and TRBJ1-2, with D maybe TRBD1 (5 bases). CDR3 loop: CASSQGRGDGYTF. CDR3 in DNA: TGCGCCAGCAGCCAGGGGCGTGGGGATGGCTACACCTTC.